This passage covers 23 T cell receptor beta chains from one sample sequenced in a study of blood T cell repertoires in COVID-19. Some clones are missing from TCRdb's copy, which holds only in-frame ones; the method was immunoSEQ multiplex PCR. The repertoire holds about 160,000 clones, with roughly 80% as singletons. The sequencing input was peripheral blood. These receptor sequences come from a woman older than 75 with acute or convalescent COVID-19.

The rearrangement uses TRBV6-5 and TRBJ2-7; D might be TRBD1 (6 bases). V lost 9 bases and J 1 base, leaving 10 bases between the germline ends. The CDR3 is made up of 12 amino acids. Germline assignment: CDR1 MNHEY and CDR2 SVGAGI. The CDR3 loop reads CASGQKSYEQYF. The CDR3 DNA is TGTGCCAGTGGACAGAAATCCTACGAGCAGTACTTC.

This sequence joins TRBV28 and TRBJ2-1; 7 bases fit TRBD2. The CDR3 extends over 16 amino acids. Unmatched junction bases numbered 11, after V lost 3 bases and J lost 6 bases. Per the germline V gene, CDR1 is MDHEN and CDR2 is SYDVKM. This chain's CDR3 is CASSFITSVGLNEQFF. The CDR3 region has the DNA TGTGCCAGCAGTTTTATAACTAGCGTCGGGCTCAATGAGCAGTTCTTC.

This rearrangement joins TRBV5-8 to TRBJ1-2; 8 bases are shared with TRBD1. Trimming removed 4 bases from V and 2 bases from J; junction bases left unmatched: 4. Germline V gene sequence: CDR1 SGHTS, CDR2 YDEGEE. The CDR3 covers 14 residues. The CDR3 nucleotides are TGTGCCAGCAGCCCGGGGGACAGGAACTATGGCTACACCTTC. Its translation is CASSPGDRNYGYTF.

V and J are TRBV19 and TRBJ2-7; 9 bases match TRBD1. The CDR3 loop spans 14 amino acids. V trimming: 4 bases; J trimming: 4 bases; junction bases outside the gene matches: 5. From germline, CDR1 is LNHDA and CDR2 SQIVND (reference sequence). CDR3 DNA sequence: TGTGCCAGTAGTAGAACAGGGGGCGGATACGAGCAGTACTTC. Its translation is CASSRTGGGYEQYF.

This chain links TRBV7-2 with TRBJ1-6; 9 bases line up with TRBD1. Germline V gives CDR1 SGHTA, CDR2 FQGNSA. The junction had 11 bases not matched to a gene; V was cut back by 5 bases and J by 18 bases. The CDR3 contains 13 residues. CDR3 nucleotides: TGTGCCAGCAGCCCCCCCGGGACAGGGCTCCACCACTTT. This translates into CASSPPGTGLHHF.

There are many counts of this clone. The chain employs TRBV6-5 and TRBJ1-2; D gene uncertain. The V gene lost 7 bases and the J gene lost 8 bases, with 17 bases spanning the gap. Germline V CDR1 and CDR2: MNHEY, SVGAGI. The CDR3 runs to 13 residues. The CDR3 is CASILHGVGGYTF. The DNA of the CDR3 is TGTGCCAGCATCCTCCACGGGGTGGGAGGCTACACCTTC.

The sample holds one count of this clone. The CDR3 DNA follows: TGTGCCAGCAGTCCCAGGGTGAATCAGCCCCAGCATTTT. The encoded protein is CASSPRVNQPQHF. The J gene is TRBJ1-5, the V gene TRBV28; possibly TRBD1 for D (5 bases). This CDR3 comprises 13 residues. Germline V lookup: CDR1 MDHEN, CDR2 SYDVKM. V shed 5 bases and J shed 4 bases, with 9 bases lying between them.

In the case of this clone: The germline gene is not matched at one end of the junction; a read error may be the cause. The chain uses TRBV3-1 (or the pseudogene TRBV3-2) and TRBJ1-6, with TRBD1 as a possible D gene (6 bases). This CDR3 has 12 residues. Per germline, CDR1 LGHDT and CDR2 YNNKEL (reference sequence). The CDR3 region has the DNA TGTGCCAGCAGCCACCCCGGACAGCCGATCGCCTTT. Its protein product is CASSHPGQPIAF.

CDR3 nucleotide sequence: TGTGCCAGCTCACCCTCGCGGGACAGGGGTACCGGGGAGCTGTTTTTT. Translation gives CASSPSRDRGTGELFF. The chain uses TRBV18 and TRBJ2-2, with 10 positions matching TRBD1. The germline gives CDR1 KGHSH, CDR2 LQKENI. This CDR3 has 16 residues. The ends lost 3 bases at V and 5 bases at J; junction bases unmatched: 6.

The genes are TRBV10-2 and TRBJ2-1; TRBD2 agrees at 7 bases. Germline V gene data show CDR1 as WSHSY and CDR2 as SAAADI. J gave up 8 bases and V 8 bases, and 12 bases lay outside the gene matches. There are 14 residues in the CDR3. CDR3 protein: CASGGGLPGDEQFF. DNA of the CDR3: TGCGCCAGCGGGGGGGGTCTTCCCGGGGATGAGCAGTTCTTC.

CDR3 in DNA: TGTGCCAGCAGGGCTAGCGGGACCTACAATGAGCAGTTCTTC. Residues: CASRASGTYNEQFF. This chain connects TRBV7-9 to TRBJ2-1; 9 bases map to TRBD2. The V and J ends lost 6 bases and 2 bases, in that order; junction bases with no gene match: 2. The CDR3 runs to 14 residues. Germline loops: CDR1 SEHNR, CDR2 FQNEAQ (reference sequence). Together with reference TRBV7-9 and TRBJ2-1, the CDR3 gives the full variable domain: DTGVSQNPRHKITKRGQNVTFRCDPISEHNRLYWYRQTLGQGPEFLTYFQNEAQLEKSRLLSDRFSAERPKGSFSTLEIQRTEQGDSAMYLCASRASGTYNEQFFGPGTRLTVL.

This clone showed up just a few times. The genes are TRBV7-9 and TRBJ2-5; 7 bases map to TRBD1. Germline CDR1 SEHNR, CDR2 FQNEAQ (reference sequence). The CDR3 is 13 residues long. The trim removed 5 bases at V and 5 bases at J, leaving 5 bases unmatched. The CDR3 nucleotides are TGTGCCAGCAGCGCTACAGGGGCCGAGACCCAGTACTTC. This gives the protein CASSATGAETQYF.

The chain uses TRBV27 and TRBJ1-1; 7 positions match TRBD1. The germline V gene encodes CDR1 MNHEY and CDR2 SMNVEV (reference sequence). The CDR3 is 16 amino acids. V lost 0 bases, J lost 4 bases, and 8 bases stayed unmatched. The CDR3 DNA reads TGTGCCAGCAGTTTATCTAAGGGGGCTGGTGGCACTGAAGCTTTCTTT. It translates to CASSLSKGAGGTEAFF.

The genes are TRBV18 and TRBJ1-1, with no clear D. The CDR3 is 15 amino acids. Germline-derived CDR1 and CDR2 are KGHSH and LQKENI. V lost 3 bases and J 1 base, leaving 12 bases between the germline ends. The CDR3 DNA reads TGTGCCAGCTCACCGGGCGTGGCGACGAACACTGAAGCTTTCTTT. Translation gives CASSPGVATNTEAFF.

The rearrangement uses TRBV28 and TRBJ2-7, with 11 positions matching TRBD1. The trim removed 5 bases at V and 3 bases at J, leaving 6 bases unmatched. The CDR3 covers 15 residues. The V gene's germline CDR1 is MDHEN and CDR2 SYDVKM. The CDR3 sequence: CASSEAGTGGYEQYF. The CDR3 bases are TGTGCCAGCAGTGAAGCCGGGACAGGGGGCTACGAGCAGTACTTC.

This clone was picked up one time. The chain links TRBV11-2 to TRBJ2-5; a possible D gene is TRBD2 (5 bases). The CDR3 has 14 amino acids. The ends were cut back, 7 bases at V and 6 bases at J, with 18 bases in the middle. Germline loops: CDR1 SGHAT, CDR2 FQNNGV. CDR3 in amino acids: CASNEERVGKTQYF. For the CDR3, the DNA is TGTGCCAGCAACGAAGAGAGGGTGGGAAAGACCCAGTACTTC.

The rearrangement uses TRBV30 and TRBJ1-4; 12 nucleotides line up with TRBD1. This CDR3 spans 18 amino acids. V lost 3 bases and J lost 0; bases outside the gene matches: 8. Germline CDR1 reads GTSNPN; CDR2 reads SVGIG (reference sequence). CDR3 loop: CAWRRAGQGAPTNEKLFF. Written as DNA, the CDR3 is TGTGCCTGGAGAAGGGCGGGACAGGGGGCCCCAACTAATGAAAAACTGTTTTTT.

Here the CDR3 reads CASSQDLTVQGEQYF. CDR3 in DNA: TGTGCCAGCAGCCAAGATCTTACGGTGCAGGGTGAGCAGTACTTC. This rearrangement joins TRBV4-2 to TRBJ2-7; a weak D match, TRBD1 (5 bases). V lost 0 bases, J lost 7 bases, and 16 bases lay in between. The length of the CDR3 is 15 residues. Germline V gene data show CDR1 as LGHNA and CDR2 as YNFKEQ.

The table lists this clone with a count of one. CDR3 protein: CASSSSWPGDTQYF. Written as DNA, the CDR3 is TGCGCCAGCAGCTCCTCGTGGCCGGGAGATACGCAGTATTTT. This chain connects TRBV5-1 to TRBJ2-3; no clear D gene. CDR3 length equals 14 residues. V was pared by 3 bases and J by 5 bases, with 13 bases between. CDR1 is SGHRS and CDR2 is YFSETQ in the germline V gene.

The chain has TRBV28 and TRBJ1-6, with D possibly TRBD1 on 5 matching bases. Germline V lookup: CDR1 MDHEN, CDR2 SYDVKM. Trimming shortened V by 5 bases and J by 13 bases, and 15 bases separated the two germline ends. This CDR3 spans 13 amino acids. The CDR3 bases are TGTGCCAGCAGTCTAGACAGCACTGGCCCCCTCCACTTT. The encoded protein is CASSLDSTGPLHF.

The rearrangement links TRBV5-4 to TRBJ2-5; TRBD2 matches 10 bases. V trimming: 3 bases; J trimming: 1 base; junction bases outside the gene matches: 9. The germline CDR1 and CDR2 sequences are SGHNT and YYREEE (reference sequence). The CDR3 extends over 17 amino acids. The CDR3 region has the DNA TGTGCCAGCAGCTCCATCAGCGGGAGGGCCAGCCAAGAGACCCAGTACTTC. Protein product: CASSSISGRASQETQYF.

This clone was seen more than once but under ten times. This chain uses TRBV6-5 with TRBJ1-2, with TRBD1 as a possible D gene (5 bases). This CDR3 has 12 amino acids. With 6 bases removed from V and 8 bases from J, the gap between germline ends came to 13 bases. Germline V CDR1 and CDR2: MNHEY, SVGAGI. Here the CDR3 DNA reads TGTGCCAGCAGGGGGGGTCTGAAAGGCTACACCTTC. It translates to CASRGGLKGYTF.

V gene TRBV2 combines with J gene TRBJ2-6; perhaps TRBD2 as D (5 bases). The CDR3 sequence is 13 residues long. Germline-derived CDR1 and CDR2 are SNHLY and FYNNEI. V lost 8 bases to trimming and J lost 2 bases, with 7 bases between them. CDR3 in amino acids: CASAGPGANVLTF. The CDR3 DNA reads as TGTGCCAGCGCGGGTCCTGGGGCCAACGTCCTGACTTTC.